The next 27 T cell receptor beta chains were all read from a single sample in a study of blood T cell repertoires in COVID-19. TCRdb's copy holds only in-frame clones and misses some; the assay was immunoSEQ multiplex PCR. The sample has 95,000 to 150,000 clones; around 89% are singletons. Sequencing was performed on peripheral blood. The receptors were sampled from a woman aged 60 to 75 with COVID-19, enrolled during active disease.

As DNA, the CDR3 is TGTGCCAGCAGCGTCGCGGGGGGAATCACAGATACGCAGTATTTT. Translated, it gives CASSVAGGITDTQYF. The chain employs TRBV9 and TRBJ2-3; TRBD2 aligns across 8 bases. Germline CDR1 reads SGDLS; CDR2 reads YYNGEE. CDR3 size: 15 residues. V lost 2 bases and J lost 2; bases outside the gene matches: 4.

The rearrangement joins TRBV18 to TRBJ2-5; 8 bases fit TRBD1. The germline V gene encodes CDR1 KGHSH and CDR2 LQKENI. This CDR3 region has 14 residues. Trimming at V came to 3 bases and at J to 3 bases, leaving 3 bases not matched to a gene. Here the CDR3 reads CASSPGDRKETQYF. In DNA form, the CDR3 reads TGTGCCAGCTCACCGGGGGACAGGAAAGAGACCCAGTACTTC.

This clone was detected once. The rearrangement uses TRBV28 and TRBJ2-5; D possibly corresponds to TRBD1 (7 bases). Germline V lookup: CDR1 MDHEN, CDR2 SYDVKM. This CDR3 has 15 amino acids. Between the trimmed V and J ends, which lost 11 bases and 4 bases, there was a span of 23 bases. The CDR3 DNA reads as TGTGCCTGTCGGACCCCCCGACAGGGAGGAGAGACCCAGTACTTC. This encodes CACRTPRQGGETQYF.

This sequence joins TRBV19 and TRBJ2-4, with TRBD1 matching 10 bases. The CDR3 extends over 18 amino acids. V lost 3 bases and J lost 5; bases outside the gene matches: 13. Germline lookup yields CDR1 LNHDA and CDR2 SQIVND (reference sequence). Written as DNA, the CDR3 is TGTGCCAGTAGTATTCGACAGGGGGCGCAGAGGGGCCAAAACATTCAGTACTTC. Its translation is CASSIRQGAQRGQNIQYF.

The J gene is TRBJ1-2, the V gene TRBV4-1, with D tentatively TRBD1 (6 bases). This CDR3 comprises 16 residues. V lost 1 base to trimming and J lost 4 bases, with 16 bases between them. The germline V gene has CDR1 MGHRA and CDR2 YSYEKL. CDR3 nucleotides: TGCGCCAGCAGCCAAGGGGGGGGCGCAGGCCGCTATGGCTACACCTTC. Translation gives CASSQGGGAGRYGYTF.

The chain uses TRBV5-4 and TRBJ1-2, with 9 bases fitting TRBD1. The CDR3 is 15 amino acids. Germline CDR1 and CDR2: SGHNT and YYREEE (reference sequence). The V and J ends lost 1 base and 4 bases, in that order; junction bases with no gene match: 5. The CDR3 loop reads CASSLTGQGSYGYTF. Written as DNA, the CDR3 is TGTGCCAGCAGCTTGACTGGACAGGGGAGCTATGGCTACACCTTC.

The V call is TRBV5-4, the J call TRBJ2-1, with 11 bases that match TRBD2. J lost 7 bases, V lost 3 bases, and 6 bases had no gene match. Germline V CDR1 and CDR2: SGHNT, YYREEE (reference sequence). There are 15 residues in the CDR3. This chain's CDR3 is CASSYGTSGSNEQFF. The CDR3 bases are TGTGCCAGCAGCTACGGGACTAGCGGTTCGAATGAGCAGTTCTTC.

The chain recombines TRBV7-2 with TRBJ2-2; 11 positions agree with TRBD2. Per germline, CDR1 SGHTA and CDR2 FQGNSA. The CDR3 is made up of 15 amino acids. V shed 5 bases, J shed 4 bases, and the junction held 3 bases outside the gene matches. Here the CDR3 reads CASSQGLAVTGELFF. As DNA, the CDR3 is TGTGCCAGCAGCCAGGGACTAGCGGTCACCGGGGAGCTGTTTTTT.

CDR3 sequence (DNA): TGTGCCAGCAGCTTGGATCAGGCGGGCTACACCTTC. It yields the protein CASSLDQAGYTF. The chain combines TRBV5-8 with TRBJ1-2; D uncertain. The CDR3 totals 12 residues. Germline V gene lookup returns CDR1 SGHTS and CDR2 YDEGEE. Trimming removed 0 bases at V and 8 bases at J, with 8 bases between.

The chain joins TRBV18 to TRBJ2-1; perhaps TRBD1 as D (6 bases). The CDR3 is 18 residues long. The germline V gene has CDR1 KGHSH and CDR2 LQKENI. Trimming took 0 bases from V and 6 from J, leaving 21 bases between them. The CDR3 spells CASSPPGAGRGLVNEQFF. The DNA for the CDR3 is TGTGCCAGCTCACCACCGGGTGCTGGCAGGGGTCTTGTCAATGAGCAGTTCTTC.

The chain joins TRBV4-1 to TRBJ2-1, with D perhaps matching TRBD2 (5 bases). The V end was cut by 4 bases, the J end by 10 bases, with 11 bases between. The germline CDR1 and CDR2 sequences are MGHRA and YSYEKL. The CDR3 is made up of 12 amino acids. This CDR3 reads CASSLSKREQFF. CDR3 coding DNA: TGCGCCAGCAGCCTTTCAAAGCGGGAGCAGTTCTTC.

The rearrangement links TRBV12-5 to TRBJ1-2, with TRBD1 matching over 8 bases. The germline V gene encodes CDR1 LGHNT and CDR2 FRNRAP. The trim removed 4 bases at V and 3 bases at J, leaving 7 bases unmatched. The CDR3 sequence is 15 residues long. Here the CDR3 reads CASGWTGQEDYGYTF. The CDR3 DNA sequence: TGTGCTAGTGGTTGGACAGGGCAGGAAGACTATGGCTACACCTTC.

The J gene is TRBJ2-7, the V gene TRBV7-9; possible D gene TRBD2, 5 bases. In germline, CDR1 is SEHNR, CDR2 FQNEAQ (reference sequence). V was clipped by 5 bases and J by 4 bases, with 24 bases between them. This CDR3 spans 17 amino acids. The CDR3 here is CASSTRLGLERVYEQYF. The DNA of the CDR3 is TGTGCCAGCAGCACGCGGTTGGGCTTGGAGAGGGTTTACGAGCAGTACTTC.

The V call is TRBV5-4, the J call TRBJ2-6, with 9 bases lining up with TRBD1. V trimming: 5 bases; J trimming: 1 base; junction bases outside the gene matches: 10. Germline V lookup: CDR1 SGHNT, CDR2 YYREEE (reference sequence). The length of the CDR3 is 18 residues. The CDR3 DNA reads as TGTGCCAGCAGTCCCGGACAGGGGTACGGGTCTGGGGCCAACGTCCTGACTTTC. Translating it yields CASSPGQGYGSGANVLTF.

The V gene is TRBV10-3, the J gene TRBJ1-2; TRBD1 matches at 10 bases. Germline V gives CDR1 ENHRY, CDR2 SYGVKD. There are 17 residues in the CDR3. Germline trimming cut 3 bases from V and 3 bases from J; bases unmatched to any gene: 10. The CDR3 protein is CAISDSGTGARDYGYTF. The CDR3 DNA follows: TGTGCCATCAGTGACTCCGGGACAGGGGCGAGAGACTATGGCTACACCTTC.

V is TRBV11-1 and J is TRBJ2-7; D possibly corresponds to TRBD2 (5 bases). The ends were cut back, 0 bases at V and 6 bases at J, with 12 bases in the middle. The CDR3 is 14 amino acids. Germline V gene lookup returns CDR1 SGHAT and CDR2 FQDESV (reference sequence). DNA of the CDR3: TGTGCCAGCAGCTTAGCGCTGATGGGGAGCGAGCAGTACTTC. Amino acid sequence: CASSLALMGSEQYF.

The V call is TRBV3-1 (or the pseudogene TRBV3-2), the J call TRBJ2-3; 9 bases agree with TRBD2. CDR1 LGHDT and CDR2 YNNKEL come from the germline V gene (reference sequence). The V and J ends lost 5 bases and 7 bases, in that order; junction bases with no gene match: 10. The CDR3 has 15 residues. Here the CDR3 DNA reads TGTGCCAGCAGCTCCCAGCGGGGGGATCTGAATACGCAGTATTTT. Residues: CASSSQRGDLNTQYF.

CDR3 loop: CASSSQGARGGPLHF. The CDR3 region has the DNA TGTGCCAGCAGTTCGCAGGGGGCGCGAGGCGGACCCCTCCACTTT. The chain uses TRBV27 and TRBJ1-6; 8 bases line up with TRBD1. V lost 4 bases to trimming and J lost 12 bases; unmatched junction nucleotides: 11. This CDR3 spans 15 amino acids. CDR1 is MNHEY and CDR2 is SMNVEV in the germline V gene (reference sequence).

This clone appeared a single time. The chain links TRBV6-5 to TRBJ2-7, with TRBD2 as a possible D gene (6 bases). The CDR3 sequence is 14 residues long. Looked up from germline, CDR1 is MNHEY and CDR2 is SVGAGI. Between the trimmed V and J ends, which lost 6 bases and 2 bases, there was a span of 14 bases. The CDR3 sequence: CASRPRGGTYEQYF. As DNA, the CDR3 is TGTGCCAGCAGGCCACGTGGGGGGACCTACGAGCAGTACTTC.

The V call is TRBV11-2, the J call TRBJ2-6; D remains ambiguous. The CDR3 extends over 14 amino acids. The V end lost 6 bases, the J end lost 2 bases, and 8 bases lay between the germline ends. Germline CDR1 and CDR2: SGHAT and FQNNGV. CDR3 nucleotides: TGTGCCAGCAGACTGCTACCTGGGGCCAACGTCCTGACTTTC. It codes for CASRLLPGANVLTF.

The J gene is TRBJ2-5, the V gene TRBV7-9; 8 bases align to TRBD1. The CDR3 runs to 15 residues. J lost 5 bases, V lost 2 bases, and 7 bases had no gene match. CDR1 and CDR2 (germline): SEHNR, FQNEAQ (reference sequence). CDR3: CASSLYRTGKETQYF. In nucleotides, the CDR3 is TGTGCCAGCAGCTTATATCGGACAGGGAAGGAGACCCAGTACTTC.

The chain links TRBV6-2 or TRBV6-3 to TRBJ2-3; TRBD2 is a possible D gene (6 bases). The germline V gene encodes CDR1 MNHEY and CDR2 SVGEGT. The length of the CDR3 is 15 residues. Trimming cost V 2 bases and J 10 bases, with 19 bases left between them. The CDR3 loop reads CASSYASAGGHAQYF. CDR3 DNA sequence: TGTGCCAGCAGTTACGCGAGCGCCGGGGGTCATGCGCAGTATTTT.

This clone was counted once. This chain's CDR3 is CASSSGHTNTGELFF. The CDR3 DNA is TGTGCCAGCAGCTCGGGACATACGAACACCGGGGAGCTGTTTTTT. This sequence joins TRBV5-8 and TRBJ2-2; a weak D match, TRBD1 (6 bases). V lost 3 bases and J 0 bases, leaving 9 bases between the germline ends. CDR3 size: 15 residues. The V gene's germline CDR1 is SGHTS and CDR2 YDEGEE. Using reference TRBV5-8 and TRBJ2-2 for the parts outside the CDR3, the full variable domain is EAGVTQSPTHLIKTRGQQATLRCSPISGHTSVYWYQQALGLGLQFLLWYDEGEERNRGNFPPRFSGRQFPNYSSELNVNALELEDSALYLCASSSGHTNTGELFFGEGSRLTVL.

The CDR3 region has the DNA TGCGCCAGCAGATCCAGGGGGCACGAAGATACGCAGTATTTT. Translated, it gives CASRSRGHEDTQYF. The chain recombines TRBV5-1 with TRBJ2-3; TRBD1 matches 8 bases. Germline CDR1 SGHRS, CDR2 YFSETQ. J gave up 5 bases and V 5 bases, and 7 bases lay outside the gene matches. CDR3 length equals 14 residues. The full variable domain, completed using reference TRBV5-1 and TRBJ2-3, is KAGVTQTPRYLIKTRGQQVTLSCSPISGHRSVSWYQQTPGQGLQFLFEYFSETQRNKGNFPGRFSGRQFSNSRSEMNVSTLELGDSALYLCASRSRGHEDTQYFGPGTRLTVL.

V and J are TRBV7-2 and TRBJ1-1; 7 bases agree with TRBD1. CDR3 length: 16 residues. The J segment lost 1 base and the V segment lost 1 base, leaving 6 bases of the junction unmatched. Germline loops: CDR1 SGHTA, CDR2 FQGNSA. The CDR3 is CASSLGGAGGNTEAFF. CDR3 nucleotides: TGTGCCAGCAGCTTAGGCGGGGCAGGGGGGAACACTGAAGCTTTCTTT.

The rearrangement uses TRBV27 and TRBJ1-5, with 8 bases aligning to TRBD1. V was clipped by 6 bases and J by 0 bases; unmatched bases: 4. The CDR3 is 15 amino acids. Germline V gene lookup returns CDR1 MNHEY and CDR2 SMNVEV (reference sequence). The CDR3 spells CASRYGQGSNQPQHF. In DNA form, the CDR3 reads TGTGCCAGCAGGTACGGACAGGGTAGCAATCAGCCCCAGCATTTT.

The rearrangement uses TRBV5-3 and TRBJ1-1, with D perhaps TRBD1 (5 bases). TRBV5-3 is marked as an open reading frame, function uncertain. This CDR3 comprises 17 residues. With 3 bases removed from V and 3 bases from J, the gap between germline ends came to 21 bases. The chain's CDR3 is CARSSLGGRERDTEAFF. DNA of the CDR3: TGTGCCAGAAGCTCACTCGGGGGAAGGGAAAGAGACACTGAAGCTTTCTTT.